These T cell receptor beta chains were read from a single sample in a study of T-cell memory formation after mild COVID-19. TCRdb recomputed calls from the 5' RACE reads with MiXCR, one row per CDR3 protein. The sample has about 250,000 distinct CDR3 sequences, approximately 15% seen once. Sequencing used PBMCs or a T cell subset sorted from them (not recorded which). These receptors all come from an adult woman who had mild COVID-19 (a few samples of this study predate the infection). Cell type and time point are not known. CDR3s leave out the opening cysteine and the closing phenylalanine or tryptophan. The order of the fields is CDR3 length, J gene, V gene, CDR3 protein.

14 TRBJ2-2 TRBV10-3 AIRHSGSGSTGELF
11 TRBJ1-1 TRBV7-9 ASSVGEGTEAF
13 TRBJ2-7 TRBV24-1 ATSDSGTGGREQY
12 TRBJ2-3 TRBV7-3 ASSGFPGQGSQY
13 TRBJ1-2 TRBV24-1 ATSDLRGPNYGYT
14 TRBJ2-3 TRBV5-1 ASRPRAGAIGDTQY
14 TRBJ2-1 TRBV24-1 ATSDPTGGSLNEQF
11 TRBJ2-2 TRBV5-6 ASSFSGYGELF
11 TRBJ2-7 TRBV19 ASSRSISYEQY
12 TRBJ1-5 TRBV7-2 ASVRPGVNQPQH
9 TRBJ1-2 TRBV3-1 ASSQAAGYT
9 TRBJ2-1 TRBV2 ASKMGSEQF
12 TRBJ1-1 TRBV7-9 ASTPGRRGTEAF
12 TRBJ1-5 TRBV29-1 SVAQGTLNQPQH
12 TRBJ1-5 TRBV11-2 ASSLFLSNQPQH
13 TRBJ2-2 TRBV5-6 ASSSEAGRTGELF
14 TRBJ2-5 TRBV12-3/TRBV12-4 ASSSTQGGWQETQY
13 TRBJ2-1 TRBV5-4 ASSLDGTSYNEQF
13 TRBJ2-2 TRBV20-1 SAHGRATNTGELF
16 TRBJ2-3 TRBV24-1 ATSDLLLRAEGTDTQY
11 TRBJ2-1 TRBV3-1 ASSQELAGGPS
12 TRBJ2-7 TRBV28 ASSLLTAFYEQY
7 TRBJ2-5 TRBV7-8 AVGETQY
15 TRBJ2-3 TRBV18 ASSPPASGLSTDTQY
12 TRBJ1-2 TRBV5-1 ASSSGTAVSGYT
14 TRBJ2-1 TRBV7-9 ASSSRDGSSYNEQF
14 TRBJ2-4 TRBV20-1 SADLAGIRAKNIQY
13 TRBJ1-4 TRBV20-1 SASAGLTTNEKLF
9 TRBJ2-7 TRBV20-1 SVGPPGEQY
14 TRBJ2-2 TRBV5-1 ASSLDPGGNTGELF
11 TRBJ2-7 TRBV29-1 SVGTSGSYEQY
14 TRBJ1-1 TRBV7-8 ASSLPMAGVATEAF
10 TRBJ2-1 TRBV12-3/TRBV12-4 ASSLGTTWQF
13 TRBJ2-1 TRBV7-3 ASSLSGSAYNEQF
10 TRBJ2-3 TRBV5-6 ASSGWTDTQY
12 TRBJ1-4 TRBV9 ASSVSGGWEKLF
12 TRBJ2-2 TRBV29-1 SVGERTNTGELF
13 TRBJ1-4 TRBV5-1 ASSSLGTGVEKLF
13 TRBJ2-1 TRBV11-1 ASSFRLAGANEQF
15 TRBJ2-3 TRBV5-1 ASRSGTGEKGTDTQY
17 TRBJ2-3 TRBV4-1 ASSQTGRGLAGGTDTQY
10 TRBJ2-3 TRBV25-1 ASTTPGGTVD
16 TRBJ2-5 TRBV5-1 ASSPTRKLAGLQETQY
13 TRBJ2-5 TRBV4-2 ASSQELAAQETQY
12 TRBJ2-5 TRBV12-3/TRBV12-4 ASSIPRGGVTQY
15 TRBJ2-3 TRBV7-3 ASSFTGLAGGTDTQY
17 TRBJ2-6 TRBV20-1 SALGLTGGLRSGANVLT
11 TRBJ2-1 TRBV24-1 ATRGSGVDEQF
12 TRBJ1-1 TRBV20-1 SARSGRGVTEAF
13 TRBJ2-3 TRBV7-9 ASSLALANTDTQY
11 TRBJ1-1 TRBV7-9 ASSLNGAGWAF
13 TRBJ2-2 TRBV12-3/TRBV12-4 ASSPPGADTGELF